Listed here are 8 T cell receptor beta chains from one sample, sequenced in a study of shared clonotypes between healthy human individuals. Repertoires were generated with immunoSEQ multiplex PCR, while TCRdb's copy carries only in-frame clones and drops some. The sample consists of a few million clones, over 85% of them appearing once. Sequencing was done on a sample of naive CD4+ T cells from PBMCs. The subset: CD45RA+ positively selected. These receptors all come from a man aged 18 to 30 in good health. Some clones in this sample may be carry-over from other donors' samples.

The chain combines TRBV7-2 with TRBJ2-1; 9 nucleotides match TRBD2. V lost 3 bases to trimming and J lost 8 bases; unmatched junction nucleotides: 11. This CDR3 is built from 16 residues. Germline V gene sequence: CDR1 SGHTA, CDR2 FQGNSA. As DNA, the CDR3 is TGTGCCAGCAGCTTCACAGTAGCGGGAGTCGGCGATGAGCAGTTCTTC. This codes for CASSFTVAGVGDEQFF.

The rearrangement uses TRBV4-3 and TRBJ1-1; TRBD1 is a possible D gene (5 bases). This CDR3 contains 14 residues. Germline CDR1 reads LGHNA; CDR2 reads YSLEER. The V and J ends lost 0 bases and 4 bases respectively, with 9 bases between them. The CDR3 nucleotides are TGCGCCAGCAGCCAAGATGTTAGGGGCACTGAAGCTTTCTTT. This encodes CASSQDVRGTEAFF.

The rearrangement joins TRBV7-3 to TRBJ2-5; D call uncertain. CDR1 and CDR2 from the germline V gene are SGHTA and FQGTGA. This CDR3 comprises 15 residues. V lost 5 bases and J 4 bases, leaving 17 bases between the germline ends. CDR3 bases: TGTGCCAGCAGCCCGAGCGACACAGACGGAGAGACCCAGTACTTC. Amino acid sequence: CASSPSDTDGETQYF.

CDR3 nucleotide sequence: TGTGCCAGCTCACCACTCACAGACTATGGCTACACCTTC. Translating gives CASSPLTDYGYTF. The V and J genes are TRBV18 and TRBJ1-2; D unclear. Trimming left V 1 base short and J 3 bases short, with 6 bases between. This CDR3 contains 13 residues. From germline, CDR1 is KGHSH and CDR2 LQKENI. Together with reference TRBV18 and TRBJ1-2, the CDR3 gives the full variable domain: NAGVMQNPRHLVRRRGQEARLRCSPMKGHSHVYWYRQLPEEGLKFMVYLQKENIIDESGMPKERFSAEFPKEGPSILRIQQVVRGDSAAYFCASSPLTDYGYTFGSGTRLTVV.

The CDR3 DNA reads TGCGCCAGCAGCGAGGGACAGGGGTACTATGGCTACACCTTC. It is translated as CASSEGQGYYGYTF. This chain links TRBV5-1 with TRBJ1-2, with 10 bases lining up with TRBD1. Germline trimming cut 4 bases from V and 3 bases from J; bases unmatched to any gene: 3. Looked up from germline, CDR1 is SGHRS and CDR2 is YFSETQ. This CDR3 comprises 14 residues. Variable domain in full (rest from reference TRBV5-1 and TRBJ1-2): KAGVTQTPRYLIKTRGQQVTLSCSPISGHRSVSWYQQTPGQGLQFLFEYFSETQRNKGNFPGRFSGRQFSNSRSEMNVSTLELGDSALYLCASSEGQGYYGYTFGSGTRLTVV.

This clone was recorded once. The chain uses TRBV10-3 and TRBJ2-2; TRBD1 agrees at 10 bases. CDR1 is ENHRY and CDR2 is SYGVKD in the germline V gene. The V gene end was trimmed by 7 bases and the J gene end by 4 bases; junction bases not matched to a gene: 3. The CDR3 runs 14 residues. As DNA, the CDR3 is TGTGCCATCAAGGGGACAGGGGCCACCGGGGAGCTGTTTTTT. Translated, it gives CAIKGTGATGELFF.

The rearrangement links TRBV5-1 to TRBJ2-3, with D possibly matching TRBD2 (5 bases). Germline CDR1 and CDR2: SGHRS and YFSETQ. V lost 0 bases to trimming and J lost 3 bases, with 8 bases between them. The length of the CDR3 is 14 residues. The CDR3 bases are TGCGCCAGCAGCTTGGGGACTCAGACAGATACGCAGTATTTT. Encoded protein: CASSLGTQTDTQYF.

There are a few counts of this clone. The chain joins TRBV6-1 to TRBJ1-2; 7 bases agree with TRBD1. The germline gives CDR1 MNHNS, CDR2 SASEGT. The CDR3 totals 13 residues. V shed 6 bases and J 3 bases; nucleotides not matched to a gene: 4. The CDR3, as DNA: TGTGCCAGCAGAACCGACAGGGACTATGGCTACACCTTC. Encoded protein: CASRTDRDYGYTF.